This is a list of T cell receptor beta chains from one sample in a study of early T cells in non-severe SARS-CoV-2 infection. Each CDR3 protein is one row after TCRdb ran MiXCR on the 5' RACE reads. In the table there are tens of thousands of distinct CDR3 sequences, 9.5% to 15% of which are singletons. The sequenced sample consisted of whole blood. These receptors all come from an adult who was a healthcare worker with PCR-confirmed SARS-CoV-2 infection or an uninfected control (not recorded which). The CDR3 runs from the conserved cysteine through the conserved F or W. A D gene is named only where the DNA matches it firmly. Some rows mark clone size as missing; the rest say once, few, many or name a class of expanded clone.

j_gene,v_gene,abundance,d_gene,CDR3nt,CDR3aa
TRBJ1-1,TRBV20-1,-,-,TGCAGTGTCAGGGGAAACACTGAAGCTTTCTTT,CSVRGNTEAFF
TRBJ2-7,TRBV4-1,-,TRBD1,TGCGCCAGCAGCCATAACTGGGACAGGGGTTACGAGCAGTACTTC,CASSHNWDRGYEQYF
TRBJ2-1,TRBV4-2,many,TRBD1,TGTGCCAGCAGCCCGCGGTGGACAGGGGAGCAGTTCTTC,CASSPRWTGEQFF
TRBJ2-1,TRBV20-1,-,-,TGCAGTGCTAGTCGGACAGATAACAATGAGCAGTTCTTC,CSASRTDNNEQFF
TRBJ2-5,TRBV7-9,-,-,TGTGCCAGCAGCTCCATGGCACGGGAGACCCAGTACTTC,CASSSMARETQYF
TRBJ2-6,TRBV20-1,few,-,TGCAGTGCTAGGGACAGACTCAACCCTTCTGGGGCCAACGTCCTGACTTTC,CSARDRLNPSGANVLTF
TRBJ1-2,TRBV7-9,-,TRBD1,TGTGCCAGCAGCCCCCACGGGACAGGCACAAACTATGGCTACACCTTC,CASSPHGTGTNYGYTF
TRBJ2-2,TRBV6-5,many,-,TGTGCCAGCAGGAGTAGGTTCCCCGGGGAGCTGTTTTTT,CASRSRFPGELFF
TRBJ1-2,TRBV6-2/TRBV6-3,-,-,TGTGCCAGCAGTCCACGAAGGGACGGCCATGGCTACACCTTC,CASSPRRDGHGYTF
TRBJ2-1,TRBV6-2/TRBV6-3,few,TRBD2,TGTGCCAGCAGTAATTCCGGGAGGAATGAGCAGTTCTTC,CASSNSGRNEQFF